Each of the 24 T cell receptor beta chains below was sequenced from the same sample in a study of metastatic and nonmetastatic thyroid tumors. Using MiXCR, TCRdb reanalyzed the PCR reads. The sample comprises over 40,000 clones, under 30% of which are singletons, and roughly 3% rests with the top ten. Each patient went into thyroid surgery without having received any treatment. Source material: blood. Every receptor here comes from a male donor with papillary thyroid cancer or a benign thyroid nodule (not recorded which). Some clones in this sample may be carry-over from other donors' samples.

CDR3 sequence (DNA): TGTGCCAGCAGTGCTCCAGGGGGGTTCAGGAACACTGAAGCTTTCTTT. Residues: CASSAPGGFRNTEAFF. J is TRBJ1-1 and V is TRBV6-1; TRBD1 aligns across 7 bases. V shed 4 bases and J 1 base; nucleotides not matched to a gene: 9. The CDR3 is 16 amino acids. Germline-derived CDR1 and CDR2 are MNHNS and SASEGT.

The CDR3 protein is CSATIQTANQPQHF. In nucleotides, the CDR3 is TGCAGTGCCACGATACAGACAGCGAATCAGCCCCAGCATTTT. The rearrangement joins TRBV20-1 to TRBJ1-5, with D possibly being TRBD1 (5 bases). Germline V gene lookup returns CDR1 DFQATT and CDR2 SNEGSKA (reference sequence). This CDR3 spans 14 amino acids. V gave up 6 bases and J gave up 4 bases, with 16 bases separating them.

This clone appeared many times. The chain links TRBV13 to TRBJ1-6, with 9 positions matching TRBD1. Germline CDR1 is PRHDT and CDR2 is FYEKMQ (reference sequence). The CDR3 spans 14 residues. V shed 4 bases, J shed 15 bases, and the junction held 10 bases outside the gene matches. In nucleotides, the CDR3 is TGTGCCAGCAGCTCCCGGACAGGGGAGCGTCTCCTCCACTTT. The encoded protein is CASSSRTGERLLHF.

This clone came up many times. V is TRBV6-1 and J is TRBJ1-5; TRBD1 matches at 10 bases. Germline values: CDR1 MNHNS, CDR2 SASEGT. Germline trimming cut 6 bases from V and 7 bases from J; bases unmatched to any gene: 9. The CDR3 contains 15 residues. In DNA form, the CDR3 reads TGTGCCAGCAGCGAGACAGGGGGCGCGGGGCAGCCCCAGCATTTT. Its translation: CASSETGGAGQPQHF.

This clone was counted many times. The V gene is TRBV2, the J gene TRBJ2-3; TRBD1 aligns across 7 bases. CDR3 length: 13 residues. CDR1 is SNHLY and CDR2 is FYNNEI in the germline V gene. V shed 8 bases, J shed 1 base, and the junction held 3 bases outside the gene matches. CDR3 amino acids: CASRQGGTDTQYF. The CDR3 DNA is TGTGCCAGCCGACAGGGTGGCACAGATACGCAGTATTTT.

This clone has a count of ten or more. J is TRBJ1-2 and V is TRBV6-2 or TRBV6-3; 11 bases align to TRBD1. V shed 6 bases and J 4 bases; nucleotides not matched to a gene: 7. This CDR3 spans 15 amino acids. Germline CDR1 reads MNHEY; CDR2 reads SVGEGT. The CDR3 spells CASRRGQGELYGYTF. The CDR3 nucleotides are TGTGCCAGCAGGCGGGGACAGGGGGAACTCTATGGCTACACCTTC.

Comment on this clone: Its ends do not fully match the called genes, so a read error is possible. This chain uses TRBV4-1 with TRBJ2-1; the D call may be TRBD1 or TRBD2 (5 bases each). The CDR3 contains 12 residues. Germline V gives CDR1 MGHRA, CDR2 YSYEKL. Here the CDR3 DNA reads TGCGCCAGCAGCAAAGAGGGGAATGAGCAGTTCTTC. This encodes CASSKEGNEQFF.

This clone has a handful of counts. The V call is TRBV6-5, the J call TRBJ1-1; 10 bases are shared with TRBD1. The germline gives CDR1 MNHEY, CDR2 SVGAGI. The CDR3 length is 18 residues. V trimming: 1 base; J trimming: 10 bases; junction bases outside the gene matches: 18. CDR3 sequence reads: CASSYYPKIRTGGGGAFF. The DNA of the CDR3 is TGTGCCAGCAGTTACTACCCAAAAATAAGGACAGGGGGAGGGGGAGCTTTCTTT.

This clone was counted only a few times. The chain uses TRBV27 and TRBJ1-2, with 9 bases fitting TRBD1. The germline V gene has CDR1 MNHEY and CDR2 SMNVEV (reference sequence). V gave up 0 bases and J gave up 4 bases; unmatched junction bases: 0. The CDR3 loop spans 14 amino acids. The CDR3 region has the DNA TGTGCCAGCAGTTTATCGACAGGGGGCTATGGCTACACCTTC. Protein sequence: CASSLSTGGYGYTF.

This clone was seen ten or more times. A much larger clone lies one base from this, so it may be a read error. In the same sample, other DNA sequences code for this CDR3. V usage is TRBV6-1 and J usage is TRBJ2-1; 7 bases line up with TRBD1. Unmatched junction bases numbered 8, after V lost 5 bases and J lost 13 bases. Germline V CDR1 and CDR2: MNHNS, SASEGT. The CDR3 length is 12 residues. In DNA, the CDR3 is TGTGCCAGCAGTTCGGGACAGACTGAACAGTTCTTC. Its protein is CASSSGQTEQFF.

In its sample, this clone was seen many times. The chain uses TRBV20-1 and TRBJ2-5, with 8 bases matching TRBD2. After removal of 0 bases from V and 5 bases from J, the junction contained 8 bases not matched to a gene. Per the germline V gene, CDR1 is DFQATT and CDR2 is SNEGSKA (reference sequence). This CDR3 contains 15 residues. As DNA, the CDR3 is TGCAGTGCTAGAGAGGGGAGCGGGGGAGGGGAGACCCAGTACTTC. Translated, it gives CSAREGSGGGETQYF.

With regard to this clone: The conserved phenylalanine or tryptophan is not found at the CDR3 terminus, so this likely reflects a read error. No DNA is shown, since the ends of the CDR3 on it are uncertain; the CDR3 is the one TCRdb lists. The V call is TRBV20-1, the J call TRBJ1-1; TRBD1 is taken as the D call from the table, unchecked against the DNA. Per the germline V gene, CDR1 is DFQATT and CDR2 is SNEGSKA (reference sequence). Inclusive of both ends, the CDR3 amounts to 9 amino acids. The CDR3 sequence is CSARGDRVR.

The V call is TRBV30, the J call TRBJ2-2; D tentatively fits TRBD1 or TRBD2 (6 bases each). Germline lookup yields CDR1 GTSNPN and CDR2 SVGIG (reference sequence). This CDR3 spans 13 amino acids. V lost 2 bases, J lost 5 bases, and 9 bases lay in between. The CDR3 region has the DNA TGTGCCTGGAGTTCGGGGGCGACCGGGGAGCTGTTTTTT. Encoded protein: CAWSSGATGELFF.

This clone was seen repeatedly, ten times or more. The chain has TRBV25-1 and TRBJ1-3, with TRBD1 as a possible D gene (5 bases). This CDR3 spans 13 amino acids. Germline CDR1 reads MGHDK; CDR2 reads SYGVNS. V shed 5 bases and J shed 8 bases, with 13 bases lying between them. The CDR3 region has the DNA TGTGCCAGCAGTTGGGACTCTCCGGACACCATATATTTT. It codes for CASSWDSPDTIYF.

With respect to this clone: A read error may account for a junction end that differs from germline. The genes are TRBV12-3 or TRBV12-4 and TRBJ1-2; D not resolved. CDR3 length: 11 amino acids. CDR3 sequence (DNA): TGTGCCGGCAGTCTAATCTATGGCTACACCTTC. Its protein is CAGSLIYGYTF.

The V and J genes are TRBV28 and TRBJ2-1; D not resolved. The CDR3 consists of 14 residues. In germline, CDR1 is MDHEN, CDR2 SYDVKM. Trimming removed 2 bases at V and 6 bases at J, with 11 bases between. CDR3 region: CASSLLPNINEQFF. As DNA, the CDR3 is TGTGCCAGCAGTTTACTCCCGAATATCAATGAGCAGTTCTTC.

By share, this clone ranks as medium-sized. The genes are TRBV25-1 and TRBJ2-7, with 12 bases that match TRBD2. The CDR3 totals 16 residues. Germline-derived CDR1 and CDR2 are MGHDK and SYGVNS. Trimming at V came to 8 bases and at J to 2 bases, leaving 10 bases not matched to a gene. CDR3 sequence: CASLQTSGRGPYEQYF. The DNA for the CDR3 is TGTGCCAGCCTTCAGACTAGCGGGAGAGGCCCCTACGAGCAGTACTTC.

This clone was observed at least ten times. The chain has TRBV7-9 and TRBJ1-2; D ambiguous. This CDR3 comprises 14 residues. Trimming shortened V by 0 bases and J by 1 base, and 6 bases separated the two germline ends. The germline gives CDR1 SEHNR, CDR2 FQNEAQ (reference sequence). The CDR3 DNA follows: TGTGCCAGCAGCTTAGCATCCAGTAACTATGGCTACACCTTC. This gives the protein CASSLASSNYGYTF.

This chain links TRBV4-1 with TRBJ2-7; perhaps D is TRBD1 or TRBD2 (5 bases each). Germline V gene sequence: CDR1 MGHRA, CDR2 YSYEKL. V lost 1 base to trimming and J lost 5 bases, with 15 bases between them. This CDR3 contains 15 residues. The DNA for the CDR3 is TGCGCCAGCAGCCAAGGGGACCGTGAATTGGACGAGCAGTACTTC. Translated, it gives CASSQGDRELDEQYF.

This chain joins TRBV14 and TRBJ2-1; TRBD2 is a possible D gene (6 bases). This CDR3 contains 15 residues. CDR1 SGHDN and CDR2 FVKESK come from the germline V gene. The V end lost 4 bases, the J end lost 9 bases, and 19 bases lay between the germline ends. CDR3 bases: TGTGCCAGCAGCCTAGCGGCTGGAATTATATGTGAGCAGTTCTTC. This translates into CASSLAAGIICEQFF.

A remark on this clone: The junction and the germline gene differ at one end; a read error may be behind it. The genes are TRBV7-2 and TRBJ1-6; a weak D match, TRBD1 (5 bases). CDR1 is SGHTA, CDR2 FQGNSA, per germline. The CDR3 extends over 19 amino acids. CDR3 sequence: CASSLAPPGPSSYNSPLHF. CDR3 coding DNA: TGTGCCAGCAGTTTAGCCCCTCCGGGACCCAGCTCCTATAATTCACCCCTCCACTTT.

This rearrangement joins TRBV6-1 to TRBJ1-6, with D perhaps matching TRBD1 (6 bases). This CDR3 comprises 14 residues. Trimming removed 7 bases from V and 2 bases from J, with 9 bases in between. Germline V CDR1 and CDR2: MNHNS, SASEGT. DNA of the CDR3: TGTGCCAGCATTCGGACAGCCTATAATTCACCCCTCCACTTT. It yields the protein CASIRTAYNSPLHF.

The sample holds many counts of this clone. The genes are TRBV3-1 and TRBJ1-1; no clear D. V lost 1 base and J 8 bases, leaving 14 bases between the germline ends. The V gene's germline CDR1 is LGHDT and CDR2 YNNKEL (reference sequence). This CDR3 contains 14 residues. CDR3 bases: TGTGCCAGCAGCCAAGTCGGCAGATTCGGGGAAGCTTTCTTT. Its translation is CASSQVGRFGEAFF.

The chain employs TRBV28 and TRBJ2-2; D is uncertain. V dropped 3 bases and J dropped 1 base, with 6 bases sitting between them. CDR3 size: 14 residues. Per the germline V gene, CDR1 is MDHEN and CDR2 is SYDVKM. Here the CDR3 reads CASSFRQNTGELFF. CDR3 DNA sequence: TGTGCCAGCAGTTTTCGGCAGAACACCGGGGAGCTGTTTTTT.